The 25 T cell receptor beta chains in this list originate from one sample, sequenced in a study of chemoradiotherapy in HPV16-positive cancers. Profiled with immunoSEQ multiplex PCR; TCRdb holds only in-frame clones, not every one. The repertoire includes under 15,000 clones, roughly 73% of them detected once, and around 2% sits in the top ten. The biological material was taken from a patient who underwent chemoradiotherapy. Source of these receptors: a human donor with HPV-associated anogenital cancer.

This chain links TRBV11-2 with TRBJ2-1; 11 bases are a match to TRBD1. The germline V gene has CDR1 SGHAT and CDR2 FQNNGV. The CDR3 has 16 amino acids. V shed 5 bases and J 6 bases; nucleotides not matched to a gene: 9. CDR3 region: CASSQKPGTGGNEQFF. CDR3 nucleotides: TGTGCCAGCAGCCAGAAACCCGGGACAGGGGGCAATGAGCAGTTCTTC.

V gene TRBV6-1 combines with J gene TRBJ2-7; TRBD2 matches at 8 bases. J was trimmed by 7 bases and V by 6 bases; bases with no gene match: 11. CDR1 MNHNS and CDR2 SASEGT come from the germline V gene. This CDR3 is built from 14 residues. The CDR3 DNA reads TGTGCCAGCAGGATCGGGACTAGACTAAAAGAGCAGTACTTC. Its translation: CASRIGTRLKEQYF.

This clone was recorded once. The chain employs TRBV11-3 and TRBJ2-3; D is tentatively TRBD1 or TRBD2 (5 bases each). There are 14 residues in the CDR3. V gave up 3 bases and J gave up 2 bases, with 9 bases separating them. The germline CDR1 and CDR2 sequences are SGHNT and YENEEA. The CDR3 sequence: CASSFEGTTDTQYF. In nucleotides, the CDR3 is TGTGCCAGCAGCTTTGAGGGGACCACAGATACGCAGTATTTT.

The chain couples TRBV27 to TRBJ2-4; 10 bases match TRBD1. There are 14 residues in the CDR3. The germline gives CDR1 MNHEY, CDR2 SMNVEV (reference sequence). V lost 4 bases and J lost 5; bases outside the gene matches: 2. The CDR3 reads CASSYGTGENIQYF. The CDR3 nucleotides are TGTGCCAGCAGTTATGGGACAGGGGAAAACATTCAGTACTTC.

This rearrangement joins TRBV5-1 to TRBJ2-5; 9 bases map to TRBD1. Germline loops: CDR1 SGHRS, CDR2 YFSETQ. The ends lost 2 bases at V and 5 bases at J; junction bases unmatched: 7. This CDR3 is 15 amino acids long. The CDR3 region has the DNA TGCGCCAGCAGCTTACAGGGGGCTGGTAGGGAGACCCAGTACTTC. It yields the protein CASSLQGAGRETQYF.

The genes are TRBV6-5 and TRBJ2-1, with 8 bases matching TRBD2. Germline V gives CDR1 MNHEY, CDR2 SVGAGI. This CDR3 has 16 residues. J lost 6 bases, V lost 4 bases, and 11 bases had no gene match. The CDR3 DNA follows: TGTGCCAGCAGTTTCTCGGGACTAGAAGGACTCAATGAGCAGTTCTTC. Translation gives CASSFSGLEGLNEQFF.

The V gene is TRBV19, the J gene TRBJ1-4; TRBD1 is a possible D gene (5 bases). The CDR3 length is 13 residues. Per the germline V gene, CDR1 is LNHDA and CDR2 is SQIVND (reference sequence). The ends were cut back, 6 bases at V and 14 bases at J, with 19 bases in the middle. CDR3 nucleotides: TGTGCCAGTAGCCCCGTTGCAGGGTCTGTTCTGTTTTTT. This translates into CASSPVAGSVLFF. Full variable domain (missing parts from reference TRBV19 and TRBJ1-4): DGGITQSPKYLFRKEGQNVTLSCEQNLNHDAMYWYRQDPGQGLRLIYYSQIVNDFQKGDIAEGYSVSREKKESFPLTVTSAQKNPTAFYLCASSPVAGSVLFFGSGTQLSVL.

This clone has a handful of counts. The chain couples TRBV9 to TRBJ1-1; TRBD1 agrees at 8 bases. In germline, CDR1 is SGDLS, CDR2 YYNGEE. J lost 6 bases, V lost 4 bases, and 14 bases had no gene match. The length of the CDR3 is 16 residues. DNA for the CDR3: TGTGCCAGCAGCACCCGTCAGGGGGCCCACGGCGCTGAAGCTTTCTTT. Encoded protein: CASSTRQGAHGAEAFF.

CDR3 sequence: CASAPGDGVNTEAFF. In DNA, the CDR3 is TGTGCCAGCGCCCCCGGGGACGGAGTGAACACTGAAGCTTTCTTT. V gene TRBV7-3 combines with J gene TRBJ1-1, with D perhaps TRBD1 (5 bases). The CDR3 sequence is 15 residues long. The germline CDR1 and CDR2 sequences are SGHTA and FQGTGA. V lost 8 bases and J 0 bases, leaving 16 bases between the germline ends.

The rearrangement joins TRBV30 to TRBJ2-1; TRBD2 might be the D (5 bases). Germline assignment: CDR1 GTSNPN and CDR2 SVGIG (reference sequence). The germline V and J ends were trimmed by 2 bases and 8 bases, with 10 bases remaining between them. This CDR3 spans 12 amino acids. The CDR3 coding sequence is TGTGCCTGGAGTAGGACTCCGCATGAGCAGTTCTTC. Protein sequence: CAWSRTPHEQFF.

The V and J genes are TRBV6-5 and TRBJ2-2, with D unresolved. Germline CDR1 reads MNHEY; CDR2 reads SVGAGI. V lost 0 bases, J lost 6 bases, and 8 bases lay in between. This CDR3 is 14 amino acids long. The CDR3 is CASSYSLSAGELFF. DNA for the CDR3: TGTGCCAGCAGTTACTCGTTGTCTGCCGGGGAGCTGTTTTTT.

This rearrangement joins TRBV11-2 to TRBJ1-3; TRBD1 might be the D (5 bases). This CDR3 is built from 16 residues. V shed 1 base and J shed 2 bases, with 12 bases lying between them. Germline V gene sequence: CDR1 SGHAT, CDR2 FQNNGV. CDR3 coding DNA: TGTGCCAGCAGCTTAGTGTTCGGGACGCCTGGAAACACCATATATTTT. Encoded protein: CASSLVFGTPGNTIYF.

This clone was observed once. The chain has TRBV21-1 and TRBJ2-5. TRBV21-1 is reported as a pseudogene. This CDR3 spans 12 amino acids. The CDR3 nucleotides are TGTGCCAGCAGGGGGATTTTTGGGACCCAGTACTTC. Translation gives CASRGIFGTQYF.

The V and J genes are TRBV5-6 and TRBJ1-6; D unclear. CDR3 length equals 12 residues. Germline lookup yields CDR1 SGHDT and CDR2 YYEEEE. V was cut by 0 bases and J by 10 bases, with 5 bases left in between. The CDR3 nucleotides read TGTGCCAGCAGCTTGGGGTGGTCACCCCTCCACTTT. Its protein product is CASSLGWSPLHF. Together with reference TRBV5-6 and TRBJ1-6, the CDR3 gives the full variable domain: DAGVTQSPTHLIKTRGQQVTLRCSPKSGHDTVSWYQQALGQGPQFIFQYYEEEERQRGNFPDRFSGHQFPNYSSELNVNALLLGDSALYLCASSLGWSPLHFGNGTRLTVT.

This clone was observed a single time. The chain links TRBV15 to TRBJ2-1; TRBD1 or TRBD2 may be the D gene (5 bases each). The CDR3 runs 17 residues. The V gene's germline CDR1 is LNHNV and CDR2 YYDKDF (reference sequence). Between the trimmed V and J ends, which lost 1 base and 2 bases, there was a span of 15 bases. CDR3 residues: CATSRVKGTPAYNEQFF. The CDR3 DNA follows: TGTGCCACCAGCAGAGTAAAGGGGACGCCAGCCTACAATGAGCAGTTCTTC.

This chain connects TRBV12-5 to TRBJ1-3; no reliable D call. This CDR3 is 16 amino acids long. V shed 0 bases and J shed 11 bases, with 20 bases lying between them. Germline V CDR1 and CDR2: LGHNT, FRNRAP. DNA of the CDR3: TGTGCTAGTGGTTTGGTAATAGCGGACGGAGCCGTCCCCATATATTTT. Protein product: CASGLVIADGAVPIYF.

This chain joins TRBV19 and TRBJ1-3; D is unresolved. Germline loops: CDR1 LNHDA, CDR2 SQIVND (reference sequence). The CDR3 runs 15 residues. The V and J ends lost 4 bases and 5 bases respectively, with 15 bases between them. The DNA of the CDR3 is TGTGCCAGTAGTACGAGCCCGATTCCCCGAAACACCATATATTTT. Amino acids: CASSTSPIPRNTIYF.

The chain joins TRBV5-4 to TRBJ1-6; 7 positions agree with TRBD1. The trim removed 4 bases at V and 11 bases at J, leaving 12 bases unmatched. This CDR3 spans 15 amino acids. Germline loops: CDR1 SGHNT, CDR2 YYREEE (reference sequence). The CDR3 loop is CASSQLTGSRTPLHF. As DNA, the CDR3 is TGTGCCAGCAGCCAATTGACAGGGAGCAGAACACCCCTCCACTTT.

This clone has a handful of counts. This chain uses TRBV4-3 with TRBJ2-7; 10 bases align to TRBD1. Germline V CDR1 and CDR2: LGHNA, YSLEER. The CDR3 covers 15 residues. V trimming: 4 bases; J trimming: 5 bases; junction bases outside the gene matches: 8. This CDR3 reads CASSPRTGGRDEQYF. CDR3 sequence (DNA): TGCGCCAGCAGCCCTCGGACAGGGGGAAGGGACGAGCAGTACTTC.

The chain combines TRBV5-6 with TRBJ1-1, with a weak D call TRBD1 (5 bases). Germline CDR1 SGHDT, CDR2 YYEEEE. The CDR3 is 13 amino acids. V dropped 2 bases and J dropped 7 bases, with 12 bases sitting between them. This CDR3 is CASSLWDRGEAFF. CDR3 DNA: TGTGCCAGCAGCTTATGGGACCGGGGTGAAGCTTTCTTT.

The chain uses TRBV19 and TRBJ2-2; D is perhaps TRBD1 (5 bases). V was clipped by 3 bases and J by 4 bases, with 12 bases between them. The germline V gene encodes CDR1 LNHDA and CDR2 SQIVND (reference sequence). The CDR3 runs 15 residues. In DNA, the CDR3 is TGTGCCAGTAGTATTAGTAAGGGGCTCACCGGGGAGCTGTTTTTT. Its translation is CASSISKGLTGELFF.

Here the CDR3 DNA reads TGCGCCAGCAGCTCTTGGACAGATGAGACCCAGTACTTC. Translating it yields CASSSWTDETQYF. The gene calls are TRBV5-1 and TRBJ2-5, with D possibly matching TRBD1 (6 bases). Germline CDR1 is SGHRS and CDR2 is YFSETQ. The V and J ends lost 3 bases and 5 bases respectively, with 11 bases between them. CDR3 length equals 13 residues.

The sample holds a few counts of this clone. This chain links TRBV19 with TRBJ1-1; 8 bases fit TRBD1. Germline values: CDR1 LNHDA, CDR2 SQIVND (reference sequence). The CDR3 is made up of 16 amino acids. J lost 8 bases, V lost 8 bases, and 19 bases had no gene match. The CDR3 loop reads CASPPTTGQGQREAFF. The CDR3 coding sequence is TGTGCCAGTCCGCCCACCACCGGACAGGGCCAAAGGGAAGCTTTCTTT.

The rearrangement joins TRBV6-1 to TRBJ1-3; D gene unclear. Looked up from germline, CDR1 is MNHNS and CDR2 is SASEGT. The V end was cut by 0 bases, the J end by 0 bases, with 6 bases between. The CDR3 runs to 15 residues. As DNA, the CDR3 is TGTGCCAGCAGTGAAGCCGGCTCCTCTGGAAACACCATATATTTT. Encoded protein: CASSEAGSSGNTIYF.

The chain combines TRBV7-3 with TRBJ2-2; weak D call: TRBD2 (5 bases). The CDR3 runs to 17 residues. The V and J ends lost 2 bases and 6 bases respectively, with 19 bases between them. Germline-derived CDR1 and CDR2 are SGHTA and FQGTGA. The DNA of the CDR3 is TGTGCCAGCAGCTTAGAGCCCACTAGTGGAGGAGCCGGGGAGCTGTTTTTT. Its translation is CASSLEPTSGGAGELFF.